This TCR beta chain was sequenced during a study of blood T cell repertoires in COVID-19. Enrollees, roughly 18 to 89 years old, lived in about two dozen US areas. V shed 2 bases and J shed 2 bases, with 11 bases lying between them. CDR3 length equals 15 residues. Per the germline V gene, CDR1 is SNHLY and CDR2 is FYNNEI. In the original workflow: Estimates of nucleated cell counts were drawn from the amplification of reference gene primers. TCRdb keeps only in-frame clones here, not all; method: immunoSEQ multiplex PCR. The D gene and trimming were derived from the DNA, and the V and J assignments and clone size from that table. The data contain 200,000 to 250,000 clones, 85% to 90% of them seen just once; the ten biggest clones take up over 3%.

Sequences were obtained from PBMCs or T cells enriched from blood (not recorded which). The J gene is TRBJ2-3, the V gene TRBV2, with a tentative D call TRBD1 (5 bases). This clonotype originated in a woman in her forties or fifties in a cohort exposed to, infected with or recovered from COVID-19 (not recorded which). In nucleotides, the CDR3 is TGTGCCAGCAGTGAATTGGCAGGGCCCACAGATACGCAGTATTTT. It encodes CASSELAGPTDTQYF.